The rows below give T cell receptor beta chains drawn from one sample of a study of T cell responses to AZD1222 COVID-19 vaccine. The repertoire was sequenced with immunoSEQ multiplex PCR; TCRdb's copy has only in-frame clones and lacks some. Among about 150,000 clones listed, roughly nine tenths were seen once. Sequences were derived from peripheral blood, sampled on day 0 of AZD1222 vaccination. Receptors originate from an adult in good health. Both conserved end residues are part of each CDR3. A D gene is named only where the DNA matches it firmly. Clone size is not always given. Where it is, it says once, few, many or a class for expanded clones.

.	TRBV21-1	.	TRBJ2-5	CASSKTSGKETQYF	TGTGCCAGCAGCAAGACTAGCGGGAAAGAGACCCAGTACTTC
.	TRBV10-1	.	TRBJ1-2	CASSRGTGYGYTF	TGCGCCAGCAGCAGAGGGACTGGATATGGCTACACCTTC
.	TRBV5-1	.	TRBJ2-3	CASSLGAPTDTQYF	TGCGCCAGCAGCTTGGGGGCCCCGACGGATACGCAGTATTTT
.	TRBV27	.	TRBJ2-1	CASSPNYYEQFF	TGTGCCAGCAGTCCGAATTACTATGAGCAGTTCTTC
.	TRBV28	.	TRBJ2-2	CASSLQDRDTGELFF	TGTGCCAGCAGTCTCCAGGACAGAGACACCGGGGAGCTGTTTTTT
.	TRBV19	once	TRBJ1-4	CASSIDKAGTGEKLFF	TGTGCCAGTAGTATAGATAAGGCAGGGACTGGCGAAAAACTGTTTTTT
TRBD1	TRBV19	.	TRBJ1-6	CASSLYRTGHSPLHF	TGTGCCAGTAGTCTGTACCGGACAGGCCATTCACCCCTCCACTTT
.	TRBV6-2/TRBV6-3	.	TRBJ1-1	CASSYYIGTEAFF	TGTGCCAGCAGTTACTACATTGGAACTGAAGCTTTCTTT
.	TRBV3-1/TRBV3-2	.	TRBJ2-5	CASSQGAGRGETQYF	TGTGCCAGCAGCCAAGGGGCGGGGCGGGGAGAGACCCAGTACTTC
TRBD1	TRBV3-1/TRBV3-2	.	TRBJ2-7	CASSPSQGAVWEQYF	TGTGCCAGCAGCCCCTCACAGGGGGCAGTCTGGGAGCAGTACTTC
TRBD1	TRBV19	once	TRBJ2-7	CASRDRAYEQYF	TGTGCCAGTAGGGACAGGGCCTACGAGCAGTACTTC
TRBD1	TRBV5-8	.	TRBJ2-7	CASRPRGQGAYEQYF	TGTGCCAGCAGACCGAGGGGACAGGGGGCCTACGAGCAGTACTTC
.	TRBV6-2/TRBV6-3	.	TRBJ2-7	CASSLRVYSYEQYF	TGTGCCAGCAGTCTCAGGGTATACTCCTACGAGCAGTACTTC
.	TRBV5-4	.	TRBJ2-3	CASSPGGRGPRGDTQYF	TGTGCCAGCAGCCCCGGAGGGCGGGGCCCCAGGGGAGATACGCAGTATTTT
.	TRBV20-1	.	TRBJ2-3	CSASVQLPGLLADTQYF	TGCAGTGCTAGTGTCCAACTCCCCGGTCTTTTGGCAGATACGCAGTATTTT
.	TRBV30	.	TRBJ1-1	CAWSGTSAEAFF	TGTGCCTGGAGTGGAACCTCGGCTGAAGCTTTCTTT
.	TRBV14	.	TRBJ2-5	CASSQDLGIQETQYF	TGTGCCAGCAGCCAAGATTTGGGTATACAAGAGACCCAGTACTTC
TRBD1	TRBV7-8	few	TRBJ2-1	CASSLGRDSSNEQFF	TGTGCCAGCAGCTTAGGCCGGGACAGTTCCAATGAGCAGTTCTTC
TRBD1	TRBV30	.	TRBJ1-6	CAWNQGVASTVRSPLHF	TGTGCCTGGAATCAGGGGGTTGCTAGTACGGTTCGTTCACCCCTCCACTTT
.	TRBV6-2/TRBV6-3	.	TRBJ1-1	CASSTNTEAFF	TGTGCCAGCAGTACAAACACTGAAGCTTTCTTT
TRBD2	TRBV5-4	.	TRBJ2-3	CASSFGRYPTDTQYF	TGTGCCAGCAGCTTCGGGAGGTATCCCACAGATACGCAGTATTTT
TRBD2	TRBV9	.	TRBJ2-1	CASSVIAGGYNEQFF	TGTGCCAGCAGCGTAATAGCGGGAGGGTACAATGAGCAGTTCTTC
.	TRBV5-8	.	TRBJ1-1	CASSRGGTEAFF	TGTGCCAGCAGCAGGGGTGGCACTGAAGCTTTCTTT
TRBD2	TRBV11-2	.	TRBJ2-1	CASSRSTGTSRDNEQFF	TGTGCCAGCAGCCGATCGACCGGGACTAGCAGAGACAATGAGCAGTTCTTC
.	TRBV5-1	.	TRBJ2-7	CASSLGEGLWGHEQYF	TGCGCCAGCAGCTTGGGGGAAGGCTTATGGGGCCACGAGCAGTACTTC